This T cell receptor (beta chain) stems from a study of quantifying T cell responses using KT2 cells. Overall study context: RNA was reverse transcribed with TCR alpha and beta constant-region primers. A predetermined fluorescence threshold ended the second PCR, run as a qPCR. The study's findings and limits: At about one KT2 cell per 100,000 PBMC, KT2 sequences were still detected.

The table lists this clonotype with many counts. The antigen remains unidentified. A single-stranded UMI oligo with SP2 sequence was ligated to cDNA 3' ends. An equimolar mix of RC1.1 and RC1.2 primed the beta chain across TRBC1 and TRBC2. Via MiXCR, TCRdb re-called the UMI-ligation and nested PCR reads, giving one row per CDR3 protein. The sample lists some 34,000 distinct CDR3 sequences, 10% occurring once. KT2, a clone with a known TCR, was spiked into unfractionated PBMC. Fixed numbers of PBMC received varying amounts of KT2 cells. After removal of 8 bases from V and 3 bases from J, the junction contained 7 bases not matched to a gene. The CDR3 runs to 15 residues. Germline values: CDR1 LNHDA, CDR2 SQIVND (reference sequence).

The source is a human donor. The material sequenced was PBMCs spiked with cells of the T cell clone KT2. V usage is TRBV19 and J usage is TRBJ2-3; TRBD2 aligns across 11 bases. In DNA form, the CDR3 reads TGTGCCAGTTCGGGACTAGCGGTTTCTACAGATACGCAGTATTTT. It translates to CASSGLAVSTDTQYF.